This entry is about one T cell receptor (beta chain). Clones were sequenced by immunoSEQ multiplex PCR, and TCRdb holds only the in-frame ones, with some missing. Here the sample spans about 140,000 clones, more than 65% being singletons. Looked up from germline, CDR1 is SGHVS and CDR2 is FNYEAQ. The CDR3 covers 16 residues. The V end was cut by 4 bases, the J end by 4 bases, with 17 bases between. This specimen comes from a study of blood T cell repertoires in COVID-19. Study context: The samples span acute and convalescent COVID-19 from the United States, Italy and Spain. T cells, B-cell-depleted T cells, or PBMCs provided the cDNA or gDNA that served as material.

The sequenced sample was peripheral blood. This receptor was identified in a man in his sixties with active or convalescent COVID-19. The chain links TRBV7-6 to TRBJ1-3; no firm D call. Written as DNA, the CDR3 is TGTGCCAGCAGCTACAGAAGTCGGGGTTCCGGAAACACCATATATTTT. Its translation: CASSYRSRGSGNTIYF.